Given below is one T cell receptor beta chain in context. Its antigen is not identified. Genes and germline come from the mouse. Read data end 4 residues before the CDR3 end; the end is taken from the germline J gene. Germline V gene data show CDR1 as NSHNY and CDR2 as SYGAGN. There are 14 residues in the CDR3. The data were obtained in a study of CD8+ T cells in alopecia areata. For the study at large: The 7-10-week-old female C3H/HeJ mice were given skin taken from approximately 6-13-month-old C3H/HeJ graft donors that had spontaneous alopecia. The study's findings and limits: In scalp samples, resident alphabeta T cells of normal skin are also sequenced. Clonality in lesional scalp, especially alopecia totalis/universalis, exceeded that of normal scalp. Sharing of TCR sequences between patients (possibly for HLA-related reasons) was less clear than in mice.

cDNA serving as the sequencing template came from extracted, reverse transcribed RNA. The protocol was immunoSEQ multiplex PCR, while the TCRdb copy is restricted to in-frame clones and leaves out a portion. The sample includes under 350,000 clones, none of them occurring once. Using CD4, CD8alpha, NKG2D, NKG2ACE and other markers, pooled cutaneous lymph node cells were sorted. This sequence joins TRBV13-1 and TRBJ2-7, with 7 nucleotides matching TRBD2. Sample: CD4+ T cells sorted from a lymph node. This clonotype originated in a C3H/HeJ mouse with alopecia areata. Strain MHC haplotype: H2-k. The CDR3: CASSDAGLNYEQYF. CDR3 DNA, as far as it was read: TGTGCCAGCAGTGATGCGGGACTGAATTAT.